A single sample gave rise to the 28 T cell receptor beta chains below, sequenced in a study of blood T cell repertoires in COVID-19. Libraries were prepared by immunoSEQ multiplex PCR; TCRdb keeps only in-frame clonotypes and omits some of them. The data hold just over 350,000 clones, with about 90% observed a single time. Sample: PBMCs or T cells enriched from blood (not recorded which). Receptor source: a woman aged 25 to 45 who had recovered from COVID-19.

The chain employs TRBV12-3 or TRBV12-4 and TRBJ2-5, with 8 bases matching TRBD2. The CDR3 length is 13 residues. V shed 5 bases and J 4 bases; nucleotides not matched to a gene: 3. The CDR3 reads CASSGSGTETQYF. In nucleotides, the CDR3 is TGTGCCAGCAGTGGTAGCGGGACAGAGACCCAGTACTTC.

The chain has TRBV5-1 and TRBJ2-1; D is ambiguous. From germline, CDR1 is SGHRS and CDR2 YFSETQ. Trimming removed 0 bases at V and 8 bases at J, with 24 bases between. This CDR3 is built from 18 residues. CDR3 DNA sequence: TGCGCCAGCAGCTTGGATGTAGTGTTCAGCAAAGGTAGCCATGAGCAGTTCTTC. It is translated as CASSLDVVFSKGSHEQFF.

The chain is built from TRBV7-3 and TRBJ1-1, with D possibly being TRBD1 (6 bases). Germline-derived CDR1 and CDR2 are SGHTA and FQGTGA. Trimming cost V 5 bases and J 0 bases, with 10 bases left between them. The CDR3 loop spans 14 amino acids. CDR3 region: CASSPGTMNTEAFF. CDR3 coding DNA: TGTGCCAGCAGCCCCGGGACAATGAACACTGAAGCTTTCTTT.

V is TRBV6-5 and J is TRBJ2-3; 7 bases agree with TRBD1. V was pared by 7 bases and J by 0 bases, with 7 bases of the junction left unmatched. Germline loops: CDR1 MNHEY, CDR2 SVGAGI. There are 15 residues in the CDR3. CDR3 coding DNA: TGTGCCAGCACAACCGGGACAGCTAGCACAGATACGCAGTATTTT. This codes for CASTTGTASTDTQYF.

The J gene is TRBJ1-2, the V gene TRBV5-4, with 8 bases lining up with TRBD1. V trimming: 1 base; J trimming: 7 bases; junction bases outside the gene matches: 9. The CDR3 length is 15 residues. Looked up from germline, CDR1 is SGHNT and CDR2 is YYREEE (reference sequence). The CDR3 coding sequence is TGTGCCAGCAGCTTGCCCCAGGGGGCATCGATTGGCTACACCTTC. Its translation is CASSLPQGASIGYTF.

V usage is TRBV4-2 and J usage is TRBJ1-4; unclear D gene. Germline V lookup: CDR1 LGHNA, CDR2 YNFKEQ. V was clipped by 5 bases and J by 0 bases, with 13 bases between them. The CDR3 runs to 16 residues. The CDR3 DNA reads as TGTGCCAGCAGCACAGCGGCGGCTGCAACTAATGAAAAACTGTTTTTT. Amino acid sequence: CASSTAAAATNEKLFF.

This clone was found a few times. The CDR3 loop is CASSLTSPGQGYNEQFF. The CDR3 nucleotides are TGCGCCAGCAGCTTGACCAGCCCGGGACAGGGGTACAATGAGCAGTTCTTC. V and J are TRBV5-1 and TRBJ2-1; 10 bases align to TRBD1. Germline lookup yields CDR1 SGHRS and CDR2 YFSETQ. V was clipped by 1 base and J by 4 bases; unmatched bases: 8. CDR3 length equals 17 residues. The full variable domain, rest sourced from reference TRBV5-1 and TRBJ2-1, is KAGVTQTPRYLIKTRGQQVTLSCSPISGHRSVSWYQQTPGQGLQFLFEYFSETQRNKGNFPGRFSGRQFSNSRSEMNVSTLELGDSALYLCASSLTSPGQGYNEQFFGPGTRLTVL.

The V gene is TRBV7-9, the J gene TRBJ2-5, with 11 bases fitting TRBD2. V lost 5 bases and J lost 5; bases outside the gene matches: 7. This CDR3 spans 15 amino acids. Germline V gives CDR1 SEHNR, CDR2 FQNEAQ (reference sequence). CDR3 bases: TGTGCCAGCAGCATCTTAGCGGGGGGGCAGGAGACCCAGTACTTC. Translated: CASSILAGGQETQYF.

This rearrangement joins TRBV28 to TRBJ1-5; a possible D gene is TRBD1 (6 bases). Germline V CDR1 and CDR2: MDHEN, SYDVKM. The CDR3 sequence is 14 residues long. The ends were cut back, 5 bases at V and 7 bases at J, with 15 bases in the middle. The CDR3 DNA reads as TGTGCCAGCAGTACAGGGATTTTAGGGCAGCCCCAGCATTTT. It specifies CASSTGILGQPQHF.

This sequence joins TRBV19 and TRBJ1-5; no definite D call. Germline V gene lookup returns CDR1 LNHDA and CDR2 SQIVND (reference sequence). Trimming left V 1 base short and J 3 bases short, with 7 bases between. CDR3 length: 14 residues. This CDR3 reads CASSIVQTNQPQHF. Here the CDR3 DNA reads TGTGCCAGTAGTATAGTACAGACCAATCAGCCCCAGCATTTT.

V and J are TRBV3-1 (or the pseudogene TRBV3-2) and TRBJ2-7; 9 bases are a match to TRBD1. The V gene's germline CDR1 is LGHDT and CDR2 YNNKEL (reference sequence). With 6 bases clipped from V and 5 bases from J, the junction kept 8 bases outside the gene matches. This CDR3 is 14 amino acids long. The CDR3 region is CASSRGTGNHEQYF. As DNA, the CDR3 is TGTGCCAGCAGTCGCGGGACAGGGAACCACGAGCAGTACTTC.

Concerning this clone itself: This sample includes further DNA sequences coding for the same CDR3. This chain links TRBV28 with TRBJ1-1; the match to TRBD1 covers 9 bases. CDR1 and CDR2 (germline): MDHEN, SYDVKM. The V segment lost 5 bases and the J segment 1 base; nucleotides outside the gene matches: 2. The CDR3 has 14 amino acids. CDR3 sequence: CASSTGGANTEAFF. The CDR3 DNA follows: TGTGCCAGCAGTACAGGGGGCGCGAACACTGAAGCTTTCTTT.

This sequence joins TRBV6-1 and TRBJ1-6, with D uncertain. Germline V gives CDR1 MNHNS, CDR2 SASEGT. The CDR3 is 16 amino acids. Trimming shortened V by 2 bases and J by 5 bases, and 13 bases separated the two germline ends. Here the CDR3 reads CASSEREGLDNSPLHF. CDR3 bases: TGTGCCAGCAGTGAAAGGGAGGGATTGGATAATTCACCCCTCCACTTT.

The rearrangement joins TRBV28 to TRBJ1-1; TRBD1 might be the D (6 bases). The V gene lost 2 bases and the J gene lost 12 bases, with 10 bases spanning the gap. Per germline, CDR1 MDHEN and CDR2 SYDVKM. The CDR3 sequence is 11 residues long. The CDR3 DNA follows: TGTGCCAGCAGTTTACAGGGGATAACTTTCTTT. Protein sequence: CASSLQGITFF. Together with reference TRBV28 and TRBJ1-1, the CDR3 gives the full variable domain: DVKVTQSSRYLVKRTGEKVFLECVQDMDHENMFWYRQDPGLGLRLIYFSYDVKMKEKGDIPEGYSVSREKKERFSLILESASTNQTSMYLCASSLQGITFFGQGTRLTVV.

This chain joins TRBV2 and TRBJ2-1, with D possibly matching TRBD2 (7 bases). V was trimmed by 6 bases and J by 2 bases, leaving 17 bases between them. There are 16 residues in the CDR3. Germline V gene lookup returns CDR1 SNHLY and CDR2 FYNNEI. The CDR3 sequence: CASRARGGRTYNEQFF. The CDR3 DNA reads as TGTGCCAGCAGGGCCCGCGGGGGCCGGACCTACAATGAGCAGTTCTTC. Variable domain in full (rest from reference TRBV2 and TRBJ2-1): EPEVTQTPSHQVTQMGQEVILRCVPISNHLYFYWYRQILGQKVEFLVSFYNNEISEKSEIFDDQFSVERPDGSNFTLKIRSTKLEDSAMYFCASRARGGRTYNEQFFGPGTRLTVL.

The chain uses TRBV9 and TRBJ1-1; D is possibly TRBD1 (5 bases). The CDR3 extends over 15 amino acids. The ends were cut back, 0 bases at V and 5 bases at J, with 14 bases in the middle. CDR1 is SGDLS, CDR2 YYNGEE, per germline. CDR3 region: CASSVAGGVGTEAFF. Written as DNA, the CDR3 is TGTGCCAGCAGCGTAGCGGGAGGGGTGGGGACTGAAGCTTTCTTT.

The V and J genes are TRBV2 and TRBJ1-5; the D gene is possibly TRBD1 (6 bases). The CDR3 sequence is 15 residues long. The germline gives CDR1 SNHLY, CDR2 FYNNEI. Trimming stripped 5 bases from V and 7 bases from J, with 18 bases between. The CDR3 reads CASSHRDLYSQPQHF. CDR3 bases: TGTGCCAGCAGTCACAGGGATCTGTATAGCCAGCCCCAGCATTTT.

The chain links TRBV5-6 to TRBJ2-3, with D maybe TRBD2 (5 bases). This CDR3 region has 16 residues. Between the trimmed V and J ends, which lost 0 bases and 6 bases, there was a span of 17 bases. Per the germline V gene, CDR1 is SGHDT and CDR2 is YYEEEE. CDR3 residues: CASSLGRTEGSDTQYF. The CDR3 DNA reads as TGTGCCAGCAGCTTGGGGCGGACCGAGGGAAGCGATACGCAGTATTTT.

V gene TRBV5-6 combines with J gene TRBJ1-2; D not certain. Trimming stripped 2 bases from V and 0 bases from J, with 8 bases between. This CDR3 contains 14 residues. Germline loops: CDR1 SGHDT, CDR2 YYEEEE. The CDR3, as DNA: TGTGCCAGCAGCTTAACCAGAACTAACTATGGCTACACCTTC. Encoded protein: CASSLTRTNYGYTF.

The CDR3 sequence: CASSVGGLAGFYNEQFF. In DNA, the CDR3 is TGTGCCAGCAGCGTTGGGGGACTAGCGGGATTCTACAATGAGCAGTTCTTC. V usage is TRBV7-9 and J usage is TRBJ2-1, with 13 bases lining up with TRBD2. V was clipped by 5 bases and J by 3 bases; unmatched bases: 7. The CDR3 totals 17 residues. CDR1 and CDR2 from the germline V gene are SEHNR and FQNEAQ (reference sequence). Looking up the rest from reference TRBV7-9 and TRBJ2-1 gives the full variable domain: DTGVSQNPRHKITKRGQNVTFRCDPISEHNRLYWYRQTLGQGPEFLTYFQNEAQLEKSRLLSDRFSAERPKGSFSTLEIQRTEQGDSAMYLCASSVGGLAGFYNEQFFGPGTRLTVL.

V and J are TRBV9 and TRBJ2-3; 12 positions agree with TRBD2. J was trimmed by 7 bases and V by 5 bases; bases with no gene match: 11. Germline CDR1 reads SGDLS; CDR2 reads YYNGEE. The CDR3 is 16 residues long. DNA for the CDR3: TGTGCCAGCAGTGACGAAGTGACTAGCGGGGGAAATACGCAGTATTTT. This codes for CASSDEVTSGGNTQYF. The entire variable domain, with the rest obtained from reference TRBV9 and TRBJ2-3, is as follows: DSGVTQTPKHLITATGQRVTLRCSPRSGDLSVYWYQQSLDQGLQFLIQYYNGEERAKGNILERFSAQQFPDLHSELNLSSLELGDSALYFCASSDEVTSGGNTQYFGPGTRLTVL.

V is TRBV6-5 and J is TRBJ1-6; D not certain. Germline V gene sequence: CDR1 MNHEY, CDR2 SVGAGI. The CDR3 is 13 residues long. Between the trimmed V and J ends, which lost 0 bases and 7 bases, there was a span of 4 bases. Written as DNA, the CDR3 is TGTGCCAGCAGTTACTCGAGAAATTCACCCCTCCACTTT. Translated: CASSYSRNSPLHF.

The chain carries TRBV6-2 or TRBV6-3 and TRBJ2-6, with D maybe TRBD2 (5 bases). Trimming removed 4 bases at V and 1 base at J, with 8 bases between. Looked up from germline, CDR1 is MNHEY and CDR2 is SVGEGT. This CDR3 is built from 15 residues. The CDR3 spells CASSFPGSGANVLTF. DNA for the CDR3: TGTGCCAGCAGTTTCCCGGGATCTGGGGCCAACGTCCTGACTTTC.

This CDR3 is CASSQDATSGSSYEQYF. In nucleotides, the CDR3 is TGTGCCAGCAGCCAAGATGCGACTAGCGGGAGTTCCTACGAGCAGTACTTC. J is TRBJ2-7 and V is TRBV4-2; 12 positions agree with TRBD2. The V gene end was trimmed by 0 bases and the J gene end by 1 base; junction bases not matched to a gene: 4. The germline V gene encodes CDR1 LGHNA and CDR2 YNFKEQ. This CDR3 spans 17 amino acids.

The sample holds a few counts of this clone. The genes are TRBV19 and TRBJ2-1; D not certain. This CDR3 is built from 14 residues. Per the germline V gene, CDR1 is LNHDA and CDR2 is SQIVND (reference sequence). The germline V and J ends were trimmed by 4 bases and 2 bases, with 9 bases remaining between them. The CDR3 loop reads CASSTSQTYNEQFF. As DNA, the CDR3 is TGTGCCAGTAGTACCTCTCAGACCTACAATGAGCAGTTCTTC. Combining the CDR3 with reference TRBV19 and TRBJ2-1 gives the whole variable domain DGGITQSPKYLFRKEGQNVTLSCEQNLNHDAMYWYRQDPGQGLRLIYYSQIVNDFQKGDIAEGYSVSREKKESFPLTVTSAQKNPTAFYLCASSTSQTYNEQFFGPGTRLTVL.

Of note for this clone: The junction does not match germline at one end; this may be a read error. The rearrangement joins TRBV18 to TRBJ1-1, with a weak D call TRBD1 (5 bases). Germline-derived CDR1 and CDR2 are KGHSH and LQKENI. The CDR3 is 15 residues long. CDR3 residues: CASSPPGQGRTEAFF. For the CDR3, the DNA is TGTGCCAGCTCGCCACCCGGTCAGGGTAGGACTGAAGCTTTCTTT.

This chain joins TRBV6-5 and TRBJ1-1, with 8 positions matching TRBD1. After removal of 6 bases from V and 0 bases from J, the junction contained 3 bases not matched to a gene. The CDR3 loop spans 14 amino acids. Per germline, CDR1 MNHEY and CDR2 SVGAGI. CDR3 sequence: CASRIQGVNTEAFF. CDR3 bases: TGTGCCAGCAGAATACAGGGGGTGAACACTGAAGCTTTCTTT.

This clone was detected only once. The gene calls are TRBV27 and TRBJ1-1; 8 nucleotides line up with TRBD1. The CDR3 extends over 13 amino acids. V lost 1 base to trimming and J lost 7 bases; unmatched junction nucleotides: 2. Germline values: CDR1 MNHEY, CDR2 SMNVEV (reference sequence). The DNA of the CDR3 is TGTGCCAGCAGTTTATACGGGACAGGTGAAGCTTTCTTT. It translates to CASSLYGTGEAFF.